The 24 T cell receptor beta chains reported below all come from one sample, sequenced in a study of cytomegalovirus exposure and HLA in healthy donors. This PCR relied on a set of 60 Vbeta primers and 13 Jbeta primers. Data came from immunoSEQ multiplex PCR; TCRdb stores just in-frame clones and leaves some out. The table includes approximately 190,000 clones, 82% detected once. Sequenced input: PBMCs. These receptor sequences come from a boy aged 2 to 10 in good health and CMV-seronegative.

This sequence joins TRBV5-4 and TRBJ1-1; unclear D gene. This CDR3 region has 13 residues. V lost 1 base to trimming and J lost 1 base, with 5 bases between them. Germline V gene lookup returns CDR1 SGHNT and CDR2 YYREEE (reference sequence). The CDR3 DNA is TGTGCCAGCAGCTTGTCGCGGAACACTGAAGCTTTCTTT. Encoded protein: CASSLSRNTEAFF.

The chain employs TRBV21-1 and TRBJ2-7; the table's D call of TRBD2 was not tested on the DNA. TRBV21-1 is labeled a pseudogene. This CDR3 contains 21 residues. The CDR3 DNA follows: TGTGCCAGCAGCAAAATCCGCCCGATTACTACTAGCGGGGGCCCTATCTACGAGCAGTACTTC. Translated, it gives CASSKIRPITTSGGPIYEQYF.

The V and J genes are TRBV19 and TRBJ2-5, with 11 bases matching TRBD1. The CDR3 runs to 18 residues. CDR1 and CDR2 from the germline V gene are LNHDA and SQIVND (reference sequence). V trimming: 8 bases; J trimming: 5 bases; junction bases outside the gene matches: 19. DNA for the CDR3: TGTGCCAGTTCCAGGGACAGGGGGGTGTTGTCGAGATCGGAGACCCAGTACTTC. Its translation is CASSRDRGVLSRSETQYF.

The chain is built from TRBV7-3 and TRBJ2-2, with TRBD1 matching 12 bases. This CDR3 comprises 13 residues. V shed 11 bases, J shed 7 bases, and the junction held 5 bases outside the gene matches. Germline V CDR1 and CDR2: SGHTA, FQGTGA. Here the CDR3 DNA reads TGTGCCTCGGGACAGGGGGCTCACGGGGAGCTGTTTTTT. It translates to CASGQGAHGELFF.

This sequence joins TRBV18 and TRBJ1-2; TRBD1 might be the D (6 bases). This CDR3 has 15 residues. V was cut by 3 bases and J by 6 bases, with 17 bases left in between. The V gene's germline CDR1 is KGHSH and CDR2 LQKENI. The CDR3 spells CASSPDRQAKDGYTF. The CDR3 DNA is TGTGCCAGCTCACCGGATCGACAGGCAAAGGATGGCTACACCTTC.

The chain recombines TRBV6-1 with TRBJ2-2; 11 nucleotides agree with TRBD2. Unmatched junction bases numbered 0, after V lost 6 bases and J lost 0 bases. The CDR3 has 15 amino acids. The germline V gene has CDR1 MNHNS and CDR2 SASEGT. CDR3 sequence reads: CASRLAGANTGELFF. The CDR3 DNA follows: TGTGCCAGCAGACTAGCGGGGGCGAACACCGGGGAGCTGTTTTTT.

The chain employs TRBV7-6 and TRBJ1-3, with D maybe TRBD1 (6 bases). V lost 5 bases, J lost 1 base, and 9 bases lay in between. The CDR3 consists of 14 residues. Per germline, CDR1 SGHVS and CDR2 FNYEAQ. The CDR3 DNA follows: TGTGCCAGCAGCCCGGACAGATCTGGAAACACCATATATTTT. It is translated as CASSPDRSGNTIYF.

V gene TRBV6-1 combines with J gene TRBJ1-6; 8 bases line up with TRBD1. With 3 bases clipped from V and 7 bases from J, the junction kept 11 bases outside the gene matches. CDR1 and CDR2 from the germline V gene are MNHNS and SASEGT. CDR3 length: 17 residues. The CDR3 DNA is TGTGCCAGCAGTGATGGGATCGGACAGGGATCAAATTCACCCCTCCACTTT. Encoded protein: CASSDGIGQGSNSPLHF.

V usage is TRBV5-1 and J usage is TRBJ2-5, with TRBD2 identical over 11 bases. Germline CDR1 is SGHRS and CDR2 is YFSETQ. V shed 3 bases and J 4 bases; nucleotides not matched to a gene: 8. The CDR3 totals 16 residues. The CDR3 here is CASSSVAGGQGETQYF. The CDR3, as DNA: TGCGCCAGCAGCTCCGTAGCGGGGGGGCAAGGAGAGACCCAGTACTTC.

The chain combines TRBV5-6 with TRBJ1-5; possible D gene TRBD1, 5 bases. This CDR3 is 15 amino acids long. The V end lost 0 bases, the J end lost 0 bases, and 7 bases lay between the germline ends. The germline V gene has CDR1 SGHDT and CDR2 YYEEEE. As DNA, the CDR3 is TGTGCCAGCAGCTTGGCAGGGTATAGCAATCAGCCCCAGCATTTT. This sequence encodes CASSLAGYSNQPQHF.

The rearrangement joins TRBV7-8 to TRBJ1-1; 8 nucleotides agree with TRBD1. Per the germline V gene, CDR1 is SGHVS and CDR2 is FQNEAQ. CDR3 size: 18 residues. V gave up 2 bases and J gave up 0 bases; unmatched junction bases: 11. The CDR3 bases are TGTGCCAGCAGCTTAACCAGGGACAGGAAATTAATGAACACTGAAGCTTTCTTT. It codes for CASSLTRDRKLMNTEAFF.

J is TRBJ2-3 and V is TRBV6-4, with D uncertain. The germline V gene encodes CDR1 MRHNA and CDR2 SNTAGT. The CDR3 spans 16 residues. The V end lost 3 bases, the J end lost 2 bases, and 15 bases lay between the germline ends. Written as DNA, the CDR3 is TGTGCCAGCAGTGAAGGCGACTCCCATCACACAGATACGCAGTATTTT. Amino acid sequence: CASSEGDSHHTDTQYF.

CDR3 protein: CASSQDLTGGAGDTQYF. DNA of the CDR3: TGCGCCAGCAGCCAAGACCTGACGGGGGGGGCCGGGGATACGCAGTATTTT. This chain connects TRBV4-3 to TRBJ2-3; 8 bases agree with TRBD2. The J segment lost 6 bases and the V segment lost 0 bases, leaving 11 bases of the junction unmatched. Germline-derived CDR1 and CDR2 are LGHNA and YSLEER. The CDR3 covers 17 residues.

This chain connects TRBV2 to TRBJ2-5; 8 bases line up with TRBD2. This CDR3 has 13 residues. Unmatched junction bases numbered 6, after V lost 7 bases and J lost 5 bases. Germline CDR1 and CDR2: SNHLY and FYNNEI. The CDR3 region is CASIKTSGETQYF. For the CDR3, the DNA is TGTGCCAGCATAAAAACTAGCGGCGAGACCCAGTACTTC.

V is TRBV7-9 and J is TRBJ2-3; tentative D call: TRBD1 (5 bases). V lost 1 base, J lost 4 bases, and 12 bases lay in between. Germline CDR1 is SEHNR and CDR2 is FQNEAQ (reference sequence). This CDR3 has 15 residues. This CDR3 is CASSLEGRAADTQYF. As DNA, the CDR3 is TGTGCCAGCAGCTTAGAGGGGCGAGCAGCAGATACGCAGTATTTT.

V gene TRBV18 combines with J gene TRBJ2-1, with 7 positions matching TRBD2. CDR3 length equals 15 residues. Germline trimming cut 2 bases from V and 6 bases from J; bases unmatched to any gene: 7. CDR1 is KGHSH, CDR2 LQKENI, per germline. In DNA form, the CDR3 reads TGTGCCAGCTCACCAATCGGGGGGACCACCAATGAGCAGTTCTTC. As protein: CASSPIGGTTNEQFF.

This chain connects TRBV5-1 to TRBJ2-1; D is unclear. V lost 1 base and J lost 8, with 10 bases in between. The CDR3 consists of 13 residues. Germline CDR1 and CDR2: SGHRS and YFSETQ. The CDR3 sequence: CASSLLQSYEQFF. In DNA, the CDR3 is TGCGCCAGCAGCTTGTTACAGTCGTATGAGCAGTTCTTC.

V is TRBV5-1 and J is TRBJ1-4; possible D gene TRBD1, 5 bases. V lost 4 bases, J lost 8 bases, and 18 bases lay in between. The V gene's germline CDR1 is SGHRS and CDR2 YFSETQ. CDR3 length equals 15 residues. The CDR3 is CASSQMAGIREKLFF. The CDR3 nucleotides read TGCGCCAGCAGCCAAATGGCAGGGATCCGCGAAAAACTGTTTTTT.

This clone was counted only a few times. The chain is built from TRBV6-5 and TRBJ1-6, with no clear D. V was pared by 3 bases and J by 9 bases, with 9 bases between. The germline gives CDR1 MNHEY, CDR2 SVGAGI. The CDR3 totals 13 residues. The CDR3 sequence is CASSYGGSSPLHF. The CDR3 region has the DNA TGTGCCAGCAGTTATGGAGGGAGTTCACCCCTCCACTTT.

The chain carries TRBV2 and TRBJ2-7, with 9 bases that match TRBD1. V was pared by 4 bases and J by 4 bases, with 2 bases of the junction left unmatched. The CDR3 loop spans 13 amino acids. CDR1 is SNHLY and CDR2 is FYNNEI in the germline V gene. As DNA, the CDR3 is TGTGCCAGCAGTGGAGGACAGGGGTACGAGCAGTACTTC. It codes for CASSGGQGYEQYF.

In DNA form, the CDR3 reads TGTGCCTGGAGTGTACGGACAGGGGGCGGAAACACCATATATTTT. Its protein product is CAWSVRTGGGNTIYF. The rearrangement joins TRBV30 to TRBJ1-3; 11 nucleotides line up with TRBD1. The CDR3 is 15 residues long. Looked up from germline, CDR1 is GTSNPN and CDR2 is SVGIG (reference sequence). V lost 0 bases to trimming and J lost 4 bases; unmatched junction nucleotides: 2.

The sample holds a few counts of this clone. The gene calls are TRBV5-4 and TRBJ2-6; D gene unclear. V dropped 1 base and J dropped 0 bases, with 11 bases sitting between them. This CDR3 contains 17 residues. In germline, CDR1 is SGHNT, CDR2 YYREEE (reference sequence). The DNA for the CDR3 is TGTGCCAGCAGCTTGATAAGTGACTTCTCTGGGGCCAACGTCCTGACTTTC. Translated, it gives CASSLISDFSGANVLTF.

This chain uses TRBV9 with TRBJ1-3; no definite D call. The CDR3 runs to 16 residues. Trimming pared 0 bases from V and 0 bases from J, leaving 10 bases between. CDR1 SGDLS and CDR2 YYNGEE come from the germline V gene. The CDR3 DNA sequence: TGTGCCAGCAGCGTAGGTGGGCCTACCTCTGGAAACACCATATATTTT. This codes for CASSVGGPTSGNTIYF.

The count of this clone is one. The chain recombines TRBV27 with TRBJ2-7; 9 nucleotides line up with TRBD1. CDR1 is MNHEY and CDR2 is SMNVEV in the germline V gene (reference sequence). With V trimmed by 6 bases and J by 0 bases, 9 bases remained unmatched. This CDR3 comprises 16 residues. CDR3 loop: CASRRDSGQGSYEQYF. CDR3 DNA: TGTGCCAGCAGGCGGGATTCGGGACAGGGCTCCTACGAGCAGTACTTC.